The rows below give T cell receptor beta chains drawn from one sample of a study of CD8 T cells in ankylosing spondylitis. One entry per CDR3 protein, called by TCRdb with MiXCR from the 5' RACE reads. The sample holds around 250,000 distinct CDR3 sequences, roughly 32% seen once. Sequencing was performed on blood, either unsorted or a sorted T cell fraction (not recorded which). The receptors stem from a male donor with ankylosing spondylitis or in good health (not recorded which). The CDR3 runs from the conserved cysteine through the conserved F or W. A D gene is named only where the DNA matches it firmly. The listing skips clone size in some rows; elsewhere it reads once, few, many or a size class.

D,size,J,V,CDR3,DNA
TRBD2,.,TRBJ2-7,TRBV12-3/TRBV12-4,CASSTRYAGGPSPQYF,TGTGCCAGCAGTACCCGCTATGCGGGGGGCCCTTCCCCACAGTACTTC
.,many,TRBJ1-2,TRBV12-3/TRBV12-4,CASSLTETNYGYTF,TGTGCCAGCAGTCTGACAGAGACTAACTATGGCTACACCTTC
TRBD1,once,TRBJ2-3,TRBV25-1,CASSKQGTLDTDTQYF,TGTGCCAGCTCCAAACAGGGGACCCTCGACACAGATACGCAGTATTTT
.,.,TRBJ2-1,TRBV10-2,CATFTGGDEQFF,TGCGCCACCTTTACGGGGGGCGATGAGCAGTTCTTC
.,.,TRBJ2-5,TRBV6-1,CASSTTGTTRETQYF,TGTGCCAGCAGTACAACCGGGACAACGCGAGAGACCCAGTACTTC
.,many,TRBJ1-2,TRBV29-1,CSVESNWPWGYTF,TGCAGCGTTGAGAGTAACTGGCCATGGGGCTACACCTTC
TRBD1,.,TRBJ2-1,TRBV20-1,CSALTYRGSSYNEQFF,TGCAGTGCCCTGACCTACAGGGGGAGCTCCTACAATGAGCAGTTCTTC
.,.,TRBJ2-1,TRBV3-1,CASSLSSEPYNEQFF,TGTGCCAGCAGCCTAAGCAGTGAGCCCTACAATGAGCAGTTCTTC
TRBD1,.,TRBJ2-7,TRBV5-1,CASSLEDRAIGEQYF,TGCGCCAGCAGCTTGGAGGACAGGGCAATTGGGGAGCAGTACTTC
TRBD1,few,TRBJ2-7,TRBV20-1,CSARKGQERGYEQYF,TGCAGTGCTAGAAAAGGACAGGAGAGAGGTTACGAGCAGTACTTC
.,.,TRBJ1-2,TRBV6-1,CANAPGQNYGYTF,TGTGCCAACGCACCAGGCCAAAACTATGGCTACACCTTC
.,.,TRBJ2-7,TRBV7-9,CASSPPGATYEQYF,TGTGCCAGCAGCCCCCCTGGGGCAACCTACGAGCAGTACTTC
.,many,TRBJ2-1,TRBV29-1,CSVRLNNEQFF,TGCAGCGTACGGCTCAACAATGAGCAGTTCTTC
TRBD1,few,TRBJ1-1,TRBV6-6,CASDETGDTEAFF,TGTGCCAGCGATGAGACAGGGGACACTGAAGCTTTCTTT
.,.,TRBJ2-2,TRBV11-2,CASSSLWGELFF,TGTGCCAGCAGCTCTCTTTGGGGGGAGCTGTTTTTT
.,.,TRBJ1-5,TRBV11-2,CASSRGQGDYSNQPQHF,TGTGCCAGCAGCCGAGGCCAGGGAGACTATAGCAATCAGCCCCAGCATTTT
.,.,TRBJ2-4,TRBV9,CASSVADGNIQYF,TGTGCCAGCAGCGTAGCAGACGGAAACATTCAGTACTTC
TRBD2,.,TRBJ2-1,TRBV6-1,CASRGLAGGPSYNEQFF,TGTGCCAGCAGAGGACTAGCGGGGGGTCCCTCCTACAATGAGCAGTTCTTC
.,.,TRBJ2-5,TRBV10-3,CAISDFDIAQETQYF,TGTGCCATCAGTGACTTCGACATAGCACAAGAGACCCAGTACTTC
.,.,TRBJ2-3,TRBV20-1,CSASPQEGIEDTQYF,TGCAGTGCTAGCCCCCAGGAAGGTATCGAAGATACGCAGTATTTT
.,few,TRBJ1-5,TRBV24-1,CATRWGARVSQPQHF,TGTGCCACCAGGTGGGGGGCTCGGGTAAGCCAGCCCCAGCATTTT
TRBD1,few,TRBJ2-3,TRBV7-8,CASSAGGDTQYF,TGTGCCAGCAGCGCAGGGGGAGATACGCAGTATTTT
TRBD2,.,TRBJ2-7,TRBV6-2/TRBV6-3,CASKAGGPIEQYF,TGTGCCAGCAAAGCGGGGGGGCCGATCGAGCAGTACTTC
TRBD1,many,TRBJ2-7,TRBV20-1,CSARGGQGVPYEQYF,TGCAGTGCTAGAGGCGGACAGGGGGTTCCCTACGAGCAGTACTTC
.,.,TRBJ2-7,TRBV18,CASSPDRGRSTYEQYF,TGTGCCAGCTCACCAGATCGGGGACGGAGTACTTACGAGCAGTACTTC
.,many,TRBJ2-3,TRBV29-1,CSVELPLVDTQYF,TGCAGCGTTGAATTACCCCTCGTGGATACGCAGTATTTT
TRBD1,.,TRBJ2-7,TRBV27,CASSIYAGTGFYEQYF,TGTGCCAGCAGTATATACGCCGGGACAGGGTTCTACGAGCAGTACTTC
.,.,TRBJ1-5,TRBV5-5,CASSCVCKLGRTNQPQHF,TGTGCCAGCAGCTGTGTATGTAAGTTGGGACGGACAAATCAGCCCCAGCATTTT
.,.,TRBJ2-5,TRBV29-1,CSVSDNPQETQYF,TGCAGCGTTAGTGACAACCCGCAAGAGACCCAGTACTTC
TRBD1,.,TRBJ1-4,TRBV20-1,CSATDRGLREKLFF,TGCAGTGCTACCGACAGGGGTTTGAGGGAAAAACTGTTTTTT
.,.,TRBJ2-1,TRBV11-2,CASSLDLGWRGPGNEQFF,TGTGCCAGCAGCTTAGATCTTGGGTGGCGGGGACCGGGGAATGAGCAGTTCTTC
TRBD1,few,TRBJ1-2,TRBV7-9,CASSSLVDRAYGYTF,TGTGCCAGCAGCTCTCTGGTAGACAGGGCCTATGGCTACACCTTC
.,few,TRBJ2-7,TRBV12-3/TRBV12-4,CASSFYEQYF,TGTGCCAGCAGTTTCTACGAGCAGTACTTC
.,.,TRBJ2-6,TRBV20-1,CSAKVSGANVLTF,TGCAGTGCTAAGGTCTCTGGGGCCAACGTCCTGACTTTC
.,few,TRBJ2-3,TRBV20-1,CSARQGSLTDTQYF,TGCAGTGCCCGGCAGGGTAGTTTGACAGATACGCAGTATTTT
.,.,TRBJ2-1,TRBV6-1,CASSPRISSYNEQFF,TGTGCCAGCTCACCGAGGATTAGCTCCTACAATGAGCAGTTCTTC
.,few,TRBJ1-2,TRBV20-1,CRAELRLSDGYTF,TGCAGGGCCGAATTACGGCTCTCGGATGGCTACACCTTC
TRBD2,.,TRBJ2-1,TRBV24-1,CATSDLAGGIYNEQFF,TGTGCCACCAGTGATTTGGCGGGGGGAATCTACAATGAGCAGTTCTTC
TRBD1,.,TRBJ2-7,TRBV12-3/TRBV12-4,CASRESGTGDYEQYF,TGTGCCAGCAGGGAATCCGGGACAGGGGACTACGAGCAGTACTTC
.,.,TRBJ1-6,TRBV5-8,CASGAGRSYNSPLHF,TGTGCCAGCGGAGCCGGTCGCTCCTATAATTCACCCCTCCACTTT
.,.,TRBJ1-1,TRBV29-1,CSVAWTNSEAFF,TGCAGCGTTGCCTGGACGAATAGTGAAGCTTTCTTT
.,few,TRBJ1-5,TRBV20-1,CSARRDNNQPQHF,TGCAGTGCTAGAAGGGATAACAATCAGCCCCAGCATTTT
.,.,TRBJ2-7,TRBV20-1,CSARPWQEAYEQYF,TGCAGTGCCCGCCCCTGGCAGGAAGCCTACGAGCAGTACTTC
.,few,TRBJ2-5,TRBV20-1,CSARELWRTQETQYF,TGCAGTGCTAGAGAGTTGTGGCGTACCCAAGAGACCCAGTACTTC
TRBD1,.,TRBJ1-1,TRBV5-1,CASSLDRGGTEAFF,TGCGCCAGCAGCTTGGACAGGGGAGGCACTGAAGCTTTCTTT
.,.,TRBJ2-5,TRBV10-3,CAISLTSEETQYF,TGTGCCATCAGCTTGACTAGTGAAGAGACCCAGTACTTC
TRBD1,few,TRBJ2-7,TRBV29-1,CSVSGTGGSGEQYF,TGCAGCGTGTCCGGGACAGGGGGAAGCGGCGAGCAGTACTTC